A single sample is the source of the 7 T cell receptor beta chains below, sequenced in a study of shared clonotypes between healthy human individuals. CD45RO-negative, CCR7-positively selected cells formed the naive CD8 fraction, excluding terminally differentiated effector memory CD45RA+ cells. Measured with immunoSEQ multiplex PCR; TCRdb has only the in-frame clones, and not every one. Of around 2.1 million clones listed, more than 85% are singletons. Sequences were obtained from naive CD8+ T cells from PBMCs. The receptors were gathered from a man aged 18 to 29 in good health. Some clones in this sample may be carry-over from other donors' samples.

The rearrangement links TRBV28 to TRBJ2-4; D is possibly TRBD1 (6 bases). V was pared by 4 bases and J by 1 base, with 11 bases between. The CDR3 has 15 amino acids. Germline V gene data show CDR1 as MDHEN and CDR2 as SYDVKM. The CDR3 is CASSYRVGAKNIQYF. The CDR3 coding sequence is TGTGCCAGCAGTTACAGGGTTGGGGCCAAAAACATTCAGTACTTC.

The DNA of the CDR3 is TGTGCCAGCAGTCTTTCGACAGGGGGTTCCTACGAGCAGTACTTC. Translating gives CASSLSTGGSYEQYF. V gene TRBV6-5 combines with J gene TRBJ2-7; 9 nucleotides align to TRBD1. J lost 1 base, V lost 5 bases, and 6 bases had no gene match. This CDR3 has 15 residues. CDR1 and CDR2 (germline): MNHEY, SVGAGI.

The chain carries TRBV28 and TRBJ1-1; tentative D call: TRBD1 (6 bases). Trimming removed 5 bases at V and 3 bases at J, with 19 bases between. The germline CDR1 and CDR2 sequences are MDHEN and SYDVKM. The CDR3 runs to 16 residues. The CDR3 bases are TGTGCCAGCAGTCTTACAGGGAGGGTTCTATACACTGAAGCTTTCTTT. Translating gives CASSLTGRVLYTEAFF.

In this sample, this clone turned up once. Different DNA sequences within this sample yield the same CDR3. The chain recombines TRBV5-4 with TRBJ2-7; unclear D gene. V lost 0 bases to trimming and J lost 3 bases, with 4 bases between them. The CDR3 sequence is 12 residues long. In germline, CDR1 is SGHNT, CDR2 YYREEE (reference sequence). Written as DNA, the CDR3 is TGTGCCAGCAGCTTGGGGGACTACGAGCAGTACTTC. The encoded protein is CASSLGDYEQYF.

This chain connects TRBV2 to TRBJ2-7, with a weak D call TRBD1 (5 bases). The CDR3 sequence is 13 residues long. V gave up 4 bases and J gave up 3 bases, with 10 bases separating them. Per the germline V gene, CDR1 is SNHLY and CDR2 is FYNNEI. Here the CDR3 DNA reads TGTGCCAGCAGTGTCAGGGATAACTACGAGCAGTACTTC. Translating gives CASSVRDNYEQYF.

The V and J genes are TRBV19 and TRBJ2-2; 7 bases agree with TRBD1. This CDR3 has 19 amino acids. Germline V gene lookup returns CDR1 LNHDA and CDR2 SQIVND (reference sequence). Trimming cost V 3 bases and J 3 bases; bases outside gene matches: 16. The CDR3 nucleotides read TGTGCCAGTAGTATTAAAGTCCACAGGGGAGTAATGTACACCGGGGAGCTGTTTTTT. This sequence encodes CASSIKVHRGVMYTGELFF. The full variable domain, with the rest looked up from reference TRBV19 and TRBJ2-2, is DGGITQSPKYLFRKEGQNVTLSCEQNLNHDAMYWYRQDPGQGLRLIYYSQIVNDFQKGDIAEGYSVSREKKESFPLTVTSAQKNPTAFYLCASSIKVHRGVMYTGELFFGEGSRLTVL.

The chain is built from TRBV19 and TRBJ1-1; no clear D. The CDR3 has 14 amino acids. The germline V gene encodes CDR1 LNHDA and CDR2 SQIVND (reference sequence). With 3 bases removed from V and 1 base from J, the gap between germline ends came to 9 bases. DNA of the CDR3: TGTGCCAGTAGTATGGTCCCAGGGAACACTGAAGCTTTCTTT. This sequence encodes CASSMVPGNTEAFF.